This T cell receptor beta chain was sequenced in a study of blood T cells in healthy people across ages (dated by TCRdb to the mid-2010s). Context from the whole study: In model experiments, roughly one uniquely barcoded TCR beta cDNA molecule per two T cells was captured by template switching. Four age groups were formed from the donors: young (average approximately 17 years), middle-aged (around 39), aged (about 68) and long-lived (about 75). Donors of different ages were randomly distributed across sequencing lanes to avoid experimental bias. The study analyzed two additional independent replicas of 1 million unique cDNA reads from the same blood draw for two donors, one aged 18 to 29 and one aged 80 or older. Age-related changes in TCR beta repertoire diversity were measured in the study by deep sequencing normalized with unique cDNA molecular identifiers.

Donors were 30 to 45 systemically healthy Caucasian individuals from Russia aged about 6 to 100 years. Each donor gave ten milliliters of peripheral blood, drawn into EDTA-treated Vacutainer tubes. Ficoll-Paque density-gradient centrifugation was used to isolate PBMCs, with at least 6 million per sample. Total RNA was extracted from PBMCs with Trizol reagent, with at least 5.5 micrograms obtained per sample. For every donor, flow cytometry on a PBMC aliquot measured the percentage of naive CD45RAhigh/CD27high T cells. Its CDR3 holds 16 amino acids, cysteine through phenylalanine. Only the CDR3 DNA stays, 48 bases, in frame from base 1. Trimmed from V: 7 bases; trimmed from J: 3 bases; junction bases lacking a gene match: 13. CDR1 is given as MDHEN and CDR2 as SYDVKM, both from the germline V gene. The count of this clonotype is one. No cognate antigen has been identified for it. One base away there is no much larger clone; base qualities are not given. A lone read gives weak evidence.

The method was 5' RACE. TCRdb names Illumina HiSeq 2500 as the instrument used. A second PCR of about 7 to 12 cycles was run with a J-beta primer mix and a sample-barcoded 5' primer. A template-switch 5' adaptor carrying 12 random nucleotides introduced a unique molecular identifier onto each TCR beta cDNA molecule. At least 3 million CDR3-containing paired-end reads were obtained from each sample. First-strand cDNA synthesis was performed from all RNA using the Mint cDNA synthesis kit, with priming by a TRBC-specific oligonucleotide. After uracil-DNA glycosylase treatment, a first 18-cycle PCR used universal primers M1SS and BC2_uni_R on all cDNA. Concerning the study's data processing: For normalization, 1 million high-quality reads were randomly selected from each sample, with every read carrying a distinct molecular identifier. Reads sharing molecular identifiers were discarded rather than binned into consensus sequences. MiTCR, set to a Q25 quality threshold and the strictest error-elimination algorithm, was used for CDR3 identification, clonotype clustering and error correction. A nonparametric unseen species model using Euler transformation provided a lower-bound estimate of total TCR beta diversity. In TCRdb, the public reads were trimmed at Q25 with fastp and aligned with MiXCR, with productive beta chains retained. Every CDR3 protein is listed once, alongside the most common genes and DNA of its rows. TCRdb's processing, not the authors' own work, is the source of the V and J calls. For this sample there are 700,000 to 850,000 distinct CDR3 sequences; about 37% appear just once. The ten largest clonotypes hold approximately 13% of the sample.

The paper as a whole reports these results and caveats: Observed TCR beta diversity per million T cells fell roughly linearly with age, and a significant reduction was already apparent by age around 40. Since profiling was done on bulk unsorted PBMCs, naive and antigen-experienced compartments could not be conclusively compared. The long-lived group showed more naive CD4+ T cells, fewer expanded clones and increased TCR diversity than the aged group, suggesting age selection. Estimates of total diversity based on one million sequenced T cells were considered lower bounds and underestimates. Because donor CMV infection status was unknown, age-related changes in expanded clonotypes were potentially confounded. The percentage of naive T cells measured by flow cytometry correlated strongly with observed TCR beta diversity.

This TCR was sampled from a man aged 18 to 29 in good health. Here the chain combines TRBV28 and TRBJ1-2; TRBD1 fits 8 bases in the junction. The specimen was blood. DNA sequence: TGTGCCAGCAAAAAAACAGGGGGGACTTCCCACTATGGCTACACCTTC. Its coded protein is CASKKTGGTSHYGYTF.